The clone carrying this T cell receptor beta chain was observed a few times. This entry comes from a study of response to subunit inactivated influenza vaccine. TCRdb processed the RT-PCR reads anew with MiXCR; each CDR3 protein has one entry. The sample lists roughly 460,000 distinct CDR3 sequences, approximately 10% occurring once. V gave up 1 base and J gave up 5 bases, with 12 bases separating them. This CDR3 contains 15 residues. The germline CDR1 and CDR2 sequences are MDHEN and SYDVKM. This receptor was obtained from a man aged 45-60 years who received an inactivated influenza vaccine. This chain connects TRBV28 to TRBJ2-1, with D perhaps given as TRBD1 or TRBD2 (5 bases each). Sequences were derived from PBMCs from blood, sampled roughly 48 days after vaccination. CDR3 bases: TGTGCCAGCAGTTTATCGGGGCTTGTACACAATGAGCAGTTCTTC. It codes for CASSLSGLVHNEQFF.